These 6 T cell receptor beta chains were sequenced from one sample in a study of T cell responses to AZD1222 COVID-19 vaccine (dated by TCRdb to the early 2020s). In light of the paper, this sample's time point label describes: about 28 days (+/-7) after the second vaccine dose. Libraries were built with the immunoSEQ multiplex PCR assay. As stored in TCRdb, this immuneACCESS dataset retains in-frame rearrangements with V and J assigned. A fraction of the clones does not appear; measured against another copy, unresolved V genes explain less than half of the discrepancy, and the remainder lacks a known reason. The sample contains about 120,000 clones, approximately 90% of them found a single time. The ten largest account for roughly 4% of the sample. This sample comprised peripheral blood, obtained 28 days after the second AZD1222 dose. All receptors derive from an adult who received the AZD1222 COVID-19 vaccine.

The sample holds one count of this clone. J is TRBJ2-5 and V is TRBV15; no reliable D call. Trimming stripped 1 base from V and 2 bases from J, with 11 bases between. The CDR3 sequence is 15 residues long. Germline CDR1 is LNHNV and CDR2 is YYDKDF (reference sequence). CDR3 nucleotides: TGTGCCACCAGCAGAGTTGTAGGACCGCAAGAGACCCAGTACTTC. It specifies CATSRVVGPQETQYF. The full variable domain, in which reference TRBV15 and TRBJ2-5 provide the parts outside the CDR3, is DAMVIQNPRYQVTQFGKPVTLSCSQTLNHNVMYWYQQKSSQAPKLLFHYYDKDFNNEADTPDNFQSRRPNTSFCFLDIRSPGLGDTAMYLCATSRVVGPQETQYFGPGTRLLVL.

This sequence joins TRBV19 and TRBJ1-1, with a possible D match to TRBD1 (6 bases). The germline V gene has CDR1 LNHDA and CDR2 SQIVND (reference sequence). Trimming took 7 bases from V and 0 from J, leaving 12 bases between them. This CDR3 is built from 14 residues. CDR3 nucleotide sequence: TGTGCCAGTACCCCCCAGGGGATGAACACTGAAGCTTTCTTT. Protein product: CASTPQGMNTEAFF. The full variable domain, with the rest looked up from reference TRBV19 and TRBJ1-1, is DGGITQSPKYLFRKEGQNVTLSCEQNLNHDAMYWYRQDPGQGLRLIYYSQIVNDFQKGDIAEGYSVSREKKESFPLTVTSAQKNPTAFYLCASTPQGMNTEAFFGQGTRLTVV.

This rearrangement joins TRBV3-1 (or the pseudogene TRBV3-2) to TRBJ1-5, with D hard to call. Germline-derived CDR1 and CDR2 are LGHDT and YNNKEL (reference sequence). The CDR3 runs 15 residues. V lost 0 bases, J lost 0 bases, and 6 bases lay in between. The CDR3 sequence: CASSQDFDSNQPQHF. CDR3 nucleotides: TGTGCCAGCAGCCAAGACTTCGATAGCAATCAGCCCCAGCATTTT.

The genes are TRBV19 and TRBJ2-1; 7 bases align to TRBD2. The CDR3 covers 15 residues. Germline trimming cut 1 base from V and 0 bases from J; bases unmatched to any gene: 0. CDR1 is LNHDA, CDR2 SQIVND, per germline (reference sequence). CDR3 sequence reads: CASSIGTSSYNEQFF. Here the CDR3 DNA reads TGTGCCAGTAGTATAGGGACTAGCTCCTACAATGAGCAGTTCTTC.

CDR3 nucleotide sequence: TGTGCCAGCAGCTCCCCCCGAGACACACCCACAGATACGCAGTATTTT. Translation: CASSSPRDTPTDTQYF. V is TRBV9 and J is TRBJ2-3; D uncertain. This CDR3 comprises 16 residues. V was clipped by 4 bases and J by 2 bases, with 17 bases between them. Germline CDR1 reads SGDLS; CDR2 reads YYNGEE.

This chain uses TRBV14 with TRBJ1-1, with 9 bases matching TRBD1. In germline, CDR1 is SGHDN, CDR2 FVKESK. The CDR3 loop spans 15 amino acids. V trimming: 4 bases; J trimming: 5 bases; junction bases outside the gene matches: 8. In DNA, the CDR3 is TGTGCCAGCAGCCCCACAAGGACAGGGGTGACTGAAGCTTTCTTT. This sequence encodes CASSPTRTGVTEAFF. Together with reference TRBV14 and TRBJ1-1, the CDR3 gives the full variable domain: EAGVTQFPSHSVIEKGQTVTLRCDPISGHDNLYWYRRVMGKEIKFLLHFVKESKQDESGMPNNRFLAERTGGTYSTLKVQPAELEDSGVYFCASSPTRTGVTEAFFGQGTRLTVV.